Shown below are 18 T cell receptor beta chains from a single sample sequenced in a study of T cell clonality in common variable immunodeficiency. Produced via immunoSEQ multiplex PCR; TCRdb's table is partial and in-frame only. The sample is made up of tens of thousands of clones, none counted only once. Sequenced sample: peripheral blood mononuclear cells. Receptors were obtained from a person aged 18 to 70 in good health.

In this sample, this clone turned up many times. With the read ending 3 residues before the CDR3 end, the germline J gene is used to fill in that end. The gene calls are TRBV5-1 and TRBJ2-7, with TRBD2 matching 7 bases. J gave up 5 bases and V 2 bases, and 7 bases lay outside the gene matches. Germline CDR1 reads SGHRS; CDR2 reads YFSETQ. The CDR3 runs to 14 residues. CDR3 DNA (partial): TGCGCCAGCAGCTTCGGGCGGGAGCCCAACGAG. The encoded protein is CASSFGREPNE. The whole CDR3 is CASSFGREPNEQYF.

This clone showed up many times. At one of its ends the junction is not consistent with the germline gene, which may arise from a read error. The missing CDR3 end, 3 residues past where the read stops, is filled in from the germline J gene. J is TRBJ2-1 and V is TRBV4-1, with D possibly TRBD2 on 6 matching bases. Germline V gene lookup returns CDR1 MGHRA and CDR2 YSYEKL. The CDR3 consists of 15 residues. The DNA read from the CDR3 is TGCACCAGCAGCCAAGCCGGGACTGCCTACAATGAG. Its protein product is CTSSQAGTAYNE. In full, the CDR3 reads CTSSQAGTAYNEQFF.

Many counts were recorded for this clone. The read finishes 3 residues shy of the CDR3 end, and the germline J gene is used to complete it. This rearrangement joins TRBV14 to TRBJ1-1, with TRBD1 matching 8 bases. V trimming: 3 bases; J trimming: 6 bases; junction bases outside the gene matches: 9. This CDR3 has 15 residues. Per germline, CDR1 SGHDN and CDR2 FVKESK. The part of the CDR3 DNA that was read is TGTGCCAGCAGCCAGCGACAGGGGTGGGTGGCTGAA. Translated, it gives CASSQRQGWVAE. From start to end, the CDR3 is CASSQRQGWVAEAFF.

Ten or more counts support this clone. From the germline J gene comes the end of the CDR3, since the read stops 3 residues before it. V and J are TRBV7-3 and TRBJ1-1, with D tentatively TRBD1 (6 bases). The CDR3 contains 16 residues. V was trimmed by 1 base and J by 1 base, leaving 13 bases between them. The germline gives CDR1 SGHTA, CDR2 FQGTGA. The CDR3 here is CASSLRPTGSNTEAFF. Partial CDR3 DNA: TGTGCCAGCAGCTTAAGGCCGACAGGATCGAACACTGAA.

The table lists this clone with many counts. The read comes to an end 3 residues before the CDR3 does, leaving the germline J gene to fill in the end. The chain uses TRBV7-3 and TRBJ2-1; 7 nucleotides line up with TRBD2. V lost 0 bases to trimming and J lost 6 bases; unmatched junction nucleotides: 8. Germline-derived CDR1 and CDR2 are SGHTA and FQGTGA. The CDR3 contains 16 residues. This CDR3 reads CASSLTGLAVRNEQFF. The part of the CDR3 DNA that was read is TGTGCCAGCAGCTTAACAGGTCTAGCGGTCCGCAATGAG.

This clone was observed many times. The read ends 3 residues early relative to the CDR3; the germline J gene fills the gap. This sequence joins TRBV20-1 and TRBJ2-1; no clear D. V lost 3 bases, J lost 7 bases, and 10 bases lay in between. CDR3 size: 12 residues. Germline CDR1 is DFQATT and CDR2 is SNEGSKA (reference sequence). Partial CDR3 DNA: TGCAGTGCTAGGGGCACACCTAATGAG. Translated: CSARGTPNE. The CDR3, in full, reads CSARGTPNEQFF.

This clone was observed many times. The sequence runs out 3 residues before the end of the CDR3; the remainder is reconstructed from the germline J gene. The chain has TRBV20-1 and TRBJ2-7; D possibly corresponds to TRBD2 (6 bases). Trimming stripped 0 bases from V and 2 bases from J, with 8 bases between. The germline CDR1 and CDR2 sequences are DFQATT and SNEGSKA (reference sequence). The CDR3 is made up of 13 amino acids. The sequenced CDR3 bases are TGCAGTGCTAGAGACCCTAGCGCCTACGAG. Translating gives CSARDPSAYE. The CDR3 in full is CSARDPSAYEQYF.

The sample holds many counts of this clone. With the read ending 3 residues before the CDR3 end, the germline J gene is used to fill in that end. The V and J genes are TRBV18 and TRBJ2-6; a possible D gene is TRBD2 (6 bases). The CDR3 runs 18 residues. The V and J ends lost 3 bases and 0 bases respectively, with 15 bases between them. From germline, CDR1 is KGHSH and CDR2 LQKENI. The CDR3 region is CASSPLGGASSGANVLTF. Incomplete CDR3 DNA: TGTGCCAGCTCACCCCTCGGGGGAGCCTCCTCTGGGGCCAACGTC.

The CDR3 loop is CAWSRVTGGDSPLFF. The covered CDR3 bases are TGTGCCTGGAGTAGAGTGACAGGGGGAGATTCACCG. The chain has TRBV30 and TRBJ2-2; 9 nucleotides align to TRBD1. The missing CDR3 end, 3 residues past where the read stops, is filled in from the germline J gene. CDR3 length equals 15 residues. The germline gives CDR1 GTSNPN, CDR2 SVGIG (reference sequence).

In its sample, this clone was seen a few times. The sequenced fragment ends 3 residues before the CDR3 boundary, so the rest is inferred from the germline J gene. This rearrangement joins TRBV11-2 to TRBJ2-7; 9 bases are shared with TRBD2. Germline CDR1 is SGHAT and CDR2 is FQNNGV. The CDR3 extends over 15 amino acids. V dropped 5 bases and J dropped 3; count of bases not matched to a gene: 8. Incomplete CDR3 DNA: TGTGCCAGCAGCCCCCCGGGTAGCGGGGGCTACGAG. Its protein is CASSPPGSGGYE. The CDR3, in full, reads CASSPPGSGGYEQYF.

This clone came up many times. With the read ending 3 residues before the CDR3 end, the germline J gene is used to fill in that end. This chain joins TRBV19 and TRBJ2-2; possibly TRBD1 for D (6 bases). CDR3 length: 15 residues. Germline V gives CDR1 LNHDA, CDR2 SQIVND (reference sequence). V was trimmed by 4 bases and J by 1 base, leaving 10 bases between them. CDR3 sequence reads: CASSRVDRNTGELFF. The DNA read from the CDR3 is TGTGCCAGTAGTAGGGTGGACAGGAACACCGGGGAG.

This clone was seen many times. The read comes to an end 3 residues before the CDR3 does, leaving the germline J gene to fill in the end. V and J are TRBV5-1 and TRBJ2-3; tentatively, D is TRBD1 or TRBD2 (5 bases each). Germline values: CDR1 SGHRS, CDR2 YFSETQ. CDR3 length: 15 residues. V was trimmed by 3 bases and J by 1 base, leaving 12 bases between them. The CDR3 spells CASSWQGVGTDTQYF. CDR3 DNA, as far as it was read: TGCGCCAGCAGCTGGCAGGGAGTGGGCACAGATACG.

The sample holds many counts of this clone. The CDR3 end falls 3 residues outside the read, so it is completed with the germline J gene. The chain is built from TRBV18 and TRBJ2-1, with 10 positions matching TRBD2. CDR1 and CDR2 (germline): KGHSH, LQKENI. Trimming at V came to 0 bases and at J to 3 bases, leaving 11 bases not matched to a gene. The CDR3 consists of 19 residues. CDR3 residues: CASSPPNVLAGVGYNEQFF. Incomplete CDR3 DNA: TGTGCCAGCTCACCACCGAACGTTCTAGCGGGAGTGGGCTACAATGAG.

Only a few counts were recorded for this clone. Incomplete CDR3 DNA: TGTGCCAGCAGCGTACAGCCGAACACTGAA. This translates into CASSVQPNTE. The entire CDR3 reads CASSVQPNTEAFF. The rearrangement joins TRBV7-9 to TRBJ1-1; D call uncertain. The sequence runs out 3 residues before the end of the CDR3; the remainder is reconstructed from the germline J gene. The ends were cut back, 5 bases at V and 1 base at J, with 8 bases in the middle. The CDR3 runs 13 residues. Germline CDR1 SEHNR, CDR2 FQNEAQ (reference sequence).

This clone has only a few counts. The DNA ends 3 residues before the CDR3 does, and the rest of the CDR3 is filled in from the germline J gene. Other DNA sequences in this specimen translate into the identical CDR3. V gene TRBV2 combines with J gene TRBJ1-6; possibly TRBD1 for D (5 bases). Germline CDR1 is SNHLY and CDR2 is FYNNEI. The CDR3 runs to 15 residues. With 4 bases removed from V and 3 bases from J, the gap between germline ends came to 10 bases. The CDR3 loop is CASSVAGVYNSPLHF. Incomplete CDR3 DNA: TGTGCCAGCAGTGTGGCGGGGGTCTATAATTCACCC.

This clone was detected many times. CDR3 bases read: TGCAGTGCTCAACTGAGACTAGCGGAGGACAATGAG. Translated, it gives CSAQLRLAEDNE. The whole CDR3 reads CSAQLRLAEDNEQFF. The chain uses TRBV20-1 and TRBJ2-1, with TRBD2 matching 9 bases. The CDR3 end lies 3 residues beyond the end of the read and is filled in from the germline J gene. The CDR3 runs to 15 residues. V shed 5 bases, J shed 5 bases, and the junction held 10 bases outside the gene matches. Germline V lookup: CDR1 DFQATT, CDR2 SNEGSKA (reference sequence).

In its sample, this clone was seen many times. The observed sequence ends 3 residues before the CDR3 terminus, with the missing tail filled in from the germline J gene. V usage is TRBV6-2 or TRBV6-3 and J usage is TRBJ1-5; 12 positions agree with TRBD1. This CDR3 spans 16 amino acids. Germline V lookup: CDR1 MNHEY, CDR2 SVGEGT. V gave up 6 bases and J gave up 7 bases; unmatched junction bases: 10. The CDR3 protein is CASSTNSGTGGQPQHF. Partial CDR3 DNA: TGTGCCAGCAGCACTAACTCCGGGACAGGGGGCCAGCCC.

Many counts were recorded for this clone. The covered CDR3 bases are TGTGCCAGCAGTGAAGCGGGGGGTTATGGC. This gives the protein CASSEAGGYG. The full CDR3 protein reads CASSEAGGYGYTF. The chain combines TRBV6-1 with TRBJ1-2; a possible D gene is TRBD1 (5 bases). Read data end 3 residues before the CDR3 end; the end is taken from the germline J gene. Per germline, CDR1 MNHNS and CDR2 SASEGT. The germline V and J ends were trimmed by 0 bases and 5 bases, with 7 bases remaining between them. The CDR3 runs 13 residues.